This TCR beta chain was captured in a study of human T cells and chemical hapten exposure. In the study overall: A roughly 2 cm by roughly 2 cm inner upper arm patch received 2% DPC for sensitization.

Specified time point: patch test 1, 2 weeks after DPC sensitization. Treatment reported: therapeutic diphenylcyclopropenone sensitization with weekly scalp DPC. TCRdb called the RACE reads again in MiXCR, with one record for every CDR3 protein. The sample lists under 200,000 distinct CDR3 sequences, about 15% occurring once. This clonotype has only a few counts. V was clipped by 6 bases and J by 5 bases; unmatched bases: 10. The germline V gene encodes CDR1 MNHNY and CDR2 SVGAGI (reference sequence). The CDR3 contains 15 residues. V usage is TRBV6-6 and J usage is TRBJ2-7, with TRBD1 matching over 10 bases. The sequencing here drew on whole blood, taken in connection with sensitization to the hapten diphenylcyclopropenone (DPC). The sequence came from a woman in her twenties or thirties with alopecia areata. Some clones in this sample may be carry-over from other donors' samples. The DNA of the CDR3 is TGTGCCAGCAGCCACGAGGGACAGGGGAACGACGAGCAGTACTTC. Protein sequence: CASSHEGQGNDEQYF.